These 16 T cell receptor beta chains share one sample of origin, sequenced in a study of blood T cell repertoires in COVID-19. Clones were read by immunoSEQ multiplex PCR, and TCRdb kept only the in-frame ones, dropping some. The table lists hundreds of thousands of clones, 85% to 90% of them singletons. Specimen: PBMCs or T cells enriched from blood (not recorded which). Receptors were obtained from a woman between 55 and 75 years old in a cohort exposed to, infected with or recovered from COVID-19 (not recorded which).

J is TRBJ2-1 and V is TRBV5-1; 9 bases fit TRBD2. This CDR3 comprises 15 residues. CDR1 is SGHRS and CDR2 is YFSETQ in the germline V gene. The V segment lost 4 bases and the J segment 7 bases; nucleotides outside the gene matches: 9. The CDR3 region has the DNA TGCGCCAGCAGCGTCGAGGAGCGGGGGGATAATGAGCAGTTCTTC. Translation: CASSVEERGDNEQFF.

V and J are TRBV28 and TRBJ2-7; D is possibly TRBD1 (5 bases). The V gene's germline CDR1 is MDHEN and CDR2 SYDVKM. The CDR3 has 15 residues. Trimming stripped 5 bases from V and 2 bases from J, with 16 bases between. For the CDR3, the DNA is TGTGCCAGCAGTCCCGTCGACGCAGGGCCCTACGAGCAGTACTTC. Encoded protein: CASSPVDAGPYEQYF. Full variable domain (outside the CDR3, taken from reference TRBV28 and TRBJ2-7): DVKVTQSSRYLVKRTGEKVFLECVQDMDHENMFWYRQDPGLGLRLIYFSYDVKMKEKGDIPEGYSVSREKKERFSLILESASTNQTSMYLCASSPVDAGPYEQYFGPGTRLTVT.

This chain connects TRBV7-8 to TRBJ2-1; 9 bases line up with TRBD2. CDR1 is SGHVS and CDR2 is FQNEAQ in the germline V gene. The CDR3 contains 14 residues. J lost 15 bases, V lost 1 base, and 10 bases had no gene match. The CDR3 DNA sequence: TGTGCCAGCAGCTTAGAGGCTAGCGGGACCGCCCGGTTCTTC. Translating gives CASSLEASGTARFF.

V gene TRBV6-5 combines with J gene TRBJ2-7; D perhaps matches TRBD2 (5 bases). The CDR3 contains 14 residues. CDR1 is MNHEY and CDR2 is SVGAGI in the germline V gene. V lost 7 bases, J lost 1 base, and 14 bases lay in between. The CDR3 protein is CASTRGVGSYEQYF. CDR3 coding DNA: TGTGCCAGCACCCGGGGAGTAGGATCCTACGAGCAGTACTTC.

The chain recombines TRBV9 with TRBJ1-5; 9 bases are a match to TRBD1. Germline CDR1 reads SGDLS; CDR2 reads YYNGEE. Trimming cost V 0 bases and J 0 bases; bases outside gene matches: 10. The CDR3 contains 19 residues. CDR3 sequence: CASSVVVDRGANSNQPQHF. CDR3 coding DNA: TGTGCCAGCAGCGTAGTCGTGGACAGGGGCGCCAATAGCAATCAGCCCCAGCATTTT.

V usage is TRBV27 and J usage is TRBJ1-5; D gene ambiguous. CDR3 length: 14 amino acids. Trimming cost V 3 bases and J 0 bases, with 6 bases left between them. The germline CDR1 and CDR2 sequences are MNHEY and SMNVEV (reference sequence). The CDR3 DNA is TGTGCCAGCAGTTTTCGAGATAGCAATCAGCCCCAGCATTTT. Translating gives CASSFRDSNQPQHF.

The chain employs TRBV27 and TRBJ2-1, with 7 nucleotides matching TRBD1. V gave up 8 bases and J gave up 2 bases; unmatched junction bases: 6. The CDR3 spans 14 residues. Germline values: CDR1 MNHEY, CDR2 SMNVEV (reference sequence). The DNA for the CDR3 is TGTGCCAGCGCCCGGGACAGCACCTACAATGAGCAGTTCTTC. Translating it yields CASARDSTYNEQFF.

The chain couples TRBV11-3 to TRBJ2-2, with D possibly being TRBD2 (6 bases). This CDR3 has 13 amino acids. Germline values: CDR1 SGHNT, CDR2 YENEEA. The V end lost 2 bases, the J end lost 5 bases, and 6 bases lay between the germline ends. CDR3 protein: CASSLRETGELFF. CDR3 sequence (DNA): TGTGCCAGCAGCTTACGGGAGACCGGGGAGCTGTTTTTT.

This chain uses TRBV27 with TRBJ2-7; 10 positions agree with TRBD2. The V segment lost 2 bases and the J segment 3 bases; nucleotides outside the gene matches: 7. There are 16 residues in the CDR3. Germline lookup yields CDR1 MNHEY and CDR2 SMNVEV (reference sequence). CDR3 DNA sequence: TGTGCCAGCAGTTTAAGTCCTAGCGGGAGCCTCTACGAGCAGTACTTC. Translated, it gives CASSLSPSGSLYEQYF.

This chain links TRBV28 with TRBJ1-2; D is possibly TRBD1 (6 bases). V gave up 6 bases and J gave up 5 bases, with 25 bases separating them. Germline CDR1 and CDR2: MDHEN and SYDVKM. This CDR3 has 17 residues. The CDR3 here is CASRSTGRTPHEYGYTF. The CDR3 DNA follows: TGTGCCAGCAGATCGACAGGCCGTACCCCTCACGAGTATGGCTACACCTTC.

The chain joins TRBV18 to TRBJ1-3; D gene ambiguous. Per the germline V gene, CDR1 is KGHSH and CDR2 is LQKENI. This CDR3 region has 15 residues. V shed 1 base and J shed 0 bases, with 7 bases lying between them. CDR3 protein: CASSPRGSSGNTIYF. As DNA, the CDR3 is TGTGCCAGCTCACCACGCGGCAGCTCTGGAAACACCATATATTTT.

The rearrangement joins TRBV7-3 to TRBJ2-1, with 9 bases that match TRBD1. The germline V gene has CDR1 SGHTA and CDR2 FQGTGA. Losses at the gene ends were 2 bases for V and 4 bases for J; bases not matched to a gene: 3. CDR3 length: 15 residues. CDR3 bases: TGTGCCAGCAGCTTAGACAGGGGGGCATACAATGAGCAGTTCTTC. It translates to CASSLDRGAYNEQFF.

The gene calls are TRBV9 and TRBJ2-3; possibly TRBD2 for D (5 bases). Germline CDR1 reads SGDLS; CDR2 reads YYNGEE. The CDR3 has 17 residues. With 0 bases removed from V and 0 bases from J, the gap between germline ends came to 14 bases. The CDR3 DNA reads as TGTGCCAGCAGCGTAGGCTACAGCGGAGCTAGCACAGATACGCAGTATTTT. Protein: CASSVGYSGASTDTQYF.

The V gene is TRBV7-3, the J gene TRBJ1-1; perhaps TRBD1 as D (5 bases). Trimming took 5 bases from V and 5 from J, leaving 12 bases between them. CDR1 and CDR2 from the germline V gene are SGHTA and FQGTGA. The CDR3 totals 13 residues. Here the CDR3 DNA reads TGTGCCAGCAGCAGGGGATCCGGGACTGAAGCTTTCTTT. This sequence encodes CASSRGSGTEAFF.

The chain recombines TRBV27 with TRBJ2-7, with TRBD2 matching 9 bases. V dropped 2 bases and J dropped 5; count of bases not matched to a gene: 13. CDR3 length: 17 amino acids. Germline CDR1 is MNHEY and CDR2 is SMNVEV (reference sequence). The CDR3 nucleotides are TGTGCCAGCAGTTTAGGTTGGACGGGCGGGAGGGGGAACGAGCAGTACTTC. As protein: CASSLGWTGGRGNEQYF.

The V and J genes are TRBV11-2 and TRBJ2-7; D might be TRBD1 (6 bases). The V gene's germline CDR1 is SGHAT and CDR2 FQNNGV. This CDR3 region has 15 residues. The ends were cut back, 1 base at V and 0 bases at J, with 10 bases in the middle. This chain's CDR3 is CASSLGSGASYEQYF. CDR3 DNA sequence: TGTGCCAGCAGCTTAGGCTCAGGGGCCTCCTACGAGCAGTACTTC.